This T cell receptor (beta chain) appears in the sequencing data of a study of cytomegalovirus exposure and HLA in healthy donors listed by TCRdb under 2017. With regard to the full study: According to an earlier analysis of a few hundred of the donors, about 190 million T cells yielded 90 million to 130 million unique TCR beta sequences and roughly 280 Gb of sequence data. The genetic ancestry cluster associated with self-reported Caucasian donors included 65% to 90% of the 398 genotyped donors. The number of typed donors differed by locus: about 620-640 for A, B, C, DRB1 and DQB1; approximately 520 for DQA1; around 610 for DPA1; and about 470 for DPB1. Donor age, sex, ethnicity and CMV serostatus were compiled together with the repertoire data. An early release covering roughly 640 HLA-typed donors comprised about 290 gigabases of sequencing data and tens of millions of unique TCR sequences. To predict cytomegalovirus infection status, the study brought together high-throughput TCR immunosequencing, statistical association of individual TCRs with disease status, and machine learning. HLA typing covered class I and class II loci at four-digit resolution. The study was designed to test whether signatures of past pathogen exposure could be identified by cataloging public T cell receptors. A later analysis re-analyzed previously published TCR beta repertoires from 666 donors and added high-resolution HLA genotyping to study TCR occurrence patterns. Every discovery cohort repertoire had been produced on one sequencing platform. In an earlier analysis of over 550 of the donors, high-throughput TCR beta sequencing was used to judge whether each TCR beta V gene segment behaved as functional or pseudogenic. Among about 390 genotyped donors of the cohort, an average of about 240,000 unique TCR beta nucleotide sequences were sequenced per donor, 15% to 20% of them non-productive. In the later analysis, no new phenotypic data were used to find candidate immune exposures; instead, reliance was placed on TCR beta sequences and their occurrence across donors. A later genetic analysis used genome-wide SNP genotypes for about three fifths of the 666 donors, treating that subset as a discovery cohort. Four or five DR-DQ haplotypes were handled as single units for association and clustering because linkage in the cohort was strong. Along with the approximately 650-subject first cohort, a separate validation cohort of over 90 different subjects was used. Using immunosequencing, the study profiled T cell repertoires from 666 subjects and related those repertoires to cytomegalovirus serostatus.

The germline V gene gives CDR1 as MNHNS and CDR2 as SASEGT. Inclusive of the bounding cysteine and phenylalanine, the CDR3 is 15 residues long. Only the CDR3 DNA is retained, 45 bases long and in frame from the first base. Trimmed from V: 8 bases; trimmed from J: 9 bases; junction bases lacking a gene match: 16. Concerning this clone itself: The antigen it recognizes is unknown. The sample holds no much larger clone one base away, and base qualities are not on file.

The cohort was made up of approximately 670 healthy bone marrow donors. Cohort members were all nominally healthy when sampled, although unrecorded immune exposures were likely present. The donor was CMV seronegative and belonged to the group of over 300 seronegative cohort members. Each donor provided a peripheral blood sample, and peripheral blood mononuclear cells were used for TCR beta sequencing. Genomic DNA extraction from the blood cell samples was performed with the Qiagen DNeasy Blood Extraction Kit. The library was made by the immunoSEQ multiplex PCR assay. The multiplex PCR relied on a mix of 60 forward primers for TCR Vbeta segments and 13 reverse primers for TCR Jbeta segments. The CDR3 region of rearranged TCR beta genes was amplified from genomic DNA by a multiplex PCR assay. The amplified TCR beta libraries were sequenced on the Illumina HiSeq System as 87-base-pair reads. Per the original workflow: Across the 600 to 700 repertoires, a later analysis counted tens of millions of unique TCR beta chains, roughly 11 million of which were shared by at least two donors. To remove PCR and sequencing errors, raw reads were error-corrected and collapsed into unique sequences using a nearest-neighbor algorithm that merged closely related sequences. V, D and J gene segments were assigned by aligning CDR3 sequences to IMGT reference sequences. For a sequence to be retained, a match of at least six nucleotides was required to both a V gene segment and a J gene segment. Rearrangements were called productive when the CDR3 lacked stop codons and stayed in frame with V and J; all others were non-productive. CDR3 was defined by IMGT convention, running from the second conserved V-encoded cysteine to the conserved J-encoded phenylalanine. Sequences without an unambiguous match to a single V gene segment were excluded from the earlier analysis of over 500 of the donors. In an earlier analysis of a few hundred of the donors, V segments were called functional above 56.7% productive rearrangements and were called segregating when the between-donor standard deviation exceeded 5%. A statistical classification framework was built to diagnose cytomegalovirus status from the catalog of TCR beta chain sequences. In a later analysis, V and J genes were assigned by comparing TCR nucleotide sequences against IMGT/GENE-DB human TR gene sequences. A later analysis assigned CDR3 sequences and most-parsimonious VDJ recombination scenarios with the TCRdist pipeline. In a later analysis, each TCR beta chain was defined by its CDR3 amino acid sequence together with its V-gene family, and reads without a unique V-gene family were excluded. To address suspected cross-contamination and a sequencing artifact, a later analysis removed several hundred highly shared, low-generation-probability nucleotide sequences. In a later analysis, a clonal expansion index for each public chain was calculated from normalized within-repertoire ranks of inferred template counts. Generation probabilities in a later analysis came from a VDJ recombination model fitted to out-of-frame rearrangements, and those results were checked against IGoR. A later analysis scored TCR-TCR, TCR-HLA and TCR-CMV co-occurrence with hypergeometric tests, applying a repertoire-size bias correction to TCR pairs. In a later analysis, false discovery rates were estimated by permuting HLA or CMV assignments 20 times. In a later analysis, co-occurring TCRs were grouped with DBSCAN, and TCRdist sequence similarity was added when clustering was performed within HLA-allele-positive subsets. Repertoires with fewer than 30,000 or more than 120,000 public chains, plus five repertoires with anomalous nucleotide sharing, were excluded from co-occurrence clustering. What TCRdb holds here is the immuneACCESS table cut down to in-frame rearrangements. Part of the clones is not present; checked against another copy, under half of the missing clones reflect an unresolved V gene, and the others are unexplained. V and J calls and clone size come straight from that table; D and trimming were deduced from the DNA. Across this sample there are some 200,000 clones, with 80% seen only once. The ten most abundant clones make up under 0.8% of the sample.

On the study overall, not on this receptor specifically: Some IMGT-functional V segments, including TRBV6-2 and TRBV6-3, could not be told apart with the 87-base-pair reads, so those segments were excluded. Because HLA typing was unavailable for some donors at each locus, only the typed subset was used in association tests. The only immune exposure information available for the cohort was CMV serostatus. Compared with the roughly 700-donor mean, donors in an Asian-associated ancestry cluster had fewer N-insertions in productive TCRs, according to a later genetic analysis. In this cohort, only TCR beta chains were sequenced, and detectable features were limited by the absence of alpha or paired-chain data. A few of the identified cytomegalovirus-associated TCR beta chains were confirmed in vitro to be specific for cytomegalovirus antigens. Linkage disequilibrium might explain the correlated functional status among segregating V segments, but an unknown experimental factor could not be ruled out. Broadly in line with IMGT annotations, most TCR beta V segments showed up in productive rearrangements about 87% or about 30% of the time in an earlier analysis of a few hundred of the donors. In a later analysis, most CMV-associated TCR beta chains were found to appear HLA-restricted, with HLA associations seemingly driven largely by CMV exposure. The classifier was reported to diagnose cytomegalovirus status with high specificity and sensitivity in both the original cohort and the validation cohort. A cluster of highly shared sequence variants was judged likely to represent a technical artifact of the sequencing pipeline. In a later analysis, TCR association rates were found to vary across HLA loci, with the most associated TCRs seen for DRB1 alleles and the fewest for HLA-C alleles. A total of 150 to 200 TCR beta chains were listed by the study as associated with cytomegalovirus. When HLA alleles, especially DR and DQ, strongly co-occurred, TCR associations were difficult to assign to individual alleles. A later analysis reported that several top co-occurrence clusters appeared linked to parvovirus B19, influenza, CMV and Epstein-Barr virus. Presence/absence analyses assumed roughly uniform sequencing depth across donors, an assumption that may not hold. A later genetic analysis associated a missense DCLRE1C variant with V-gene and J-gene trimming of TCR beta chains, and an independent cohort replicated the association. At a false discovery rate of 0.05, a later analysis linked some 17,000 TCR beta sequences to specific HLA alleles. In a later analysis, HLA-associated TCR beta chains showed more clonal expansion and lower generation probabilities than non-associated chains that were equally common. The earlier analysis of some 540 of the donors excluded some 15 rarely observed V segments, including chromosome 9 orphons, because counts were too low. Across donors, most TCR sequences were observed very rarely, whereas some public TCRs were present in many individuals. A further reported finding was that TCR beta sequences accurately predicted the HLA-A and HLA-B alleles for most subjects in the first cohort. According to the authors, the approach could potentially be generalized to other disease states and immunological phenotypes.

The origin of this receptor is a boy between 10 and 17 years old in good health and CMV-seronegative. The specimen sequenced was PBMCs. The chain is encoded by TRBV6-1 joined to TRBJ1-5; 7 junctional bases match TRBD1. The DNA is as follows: TGTGCCAGCCGATCCTCCGGGACAGATCTTGGGCCCCAGCATTTT. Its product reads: CASRSSGTDLGPQHF.